The present T cell receptor (beta chain) was sequenced within a study of PD-1 blockade in classical Hodgkin lymphoma. Study outcomes and limitations: Patients with a complete response exhibited baseline diversity comparable to newly diagnosed patients.

Measured with immunoSEQ multiplex PCR; TCRdb has only the in-frame clones, and not every one. The table has about 36,000 clones, 69% seen once; the top ten hold roughly an eighth. Trimming took off 5 bases at V and 12 bases at J, with 26 bases between the two ends. CDR1 and CDR2 (germline): SQVTM, ANQGSEA. This CDR3 has 15 amino acids. Regarding this clone: Its antigen is currently unknown.

Each and every patient relapsed after autologous stem cell transplantation, and patients got differing brentuximab vedotin exposure. Complete response, partial response or progressive disease made up the best responses. The gene calls are TRBV29-1 and TRBJ2-4; TRBD1 is a possible D gene (6 bases). The clonotype originates from a human donor with classical Hodgkin lymphoma. The sample here was peripheral blood mononuclear cells (PBMCs), taken before the second cycle of nivolumab. CDR3 region: CSVQSDSTFLGAQYF. CDR3 DNA sequence: TGCAGCGTTCAATCGGACAGCACCTTTTTGGGGGCTCAGTACTTC.